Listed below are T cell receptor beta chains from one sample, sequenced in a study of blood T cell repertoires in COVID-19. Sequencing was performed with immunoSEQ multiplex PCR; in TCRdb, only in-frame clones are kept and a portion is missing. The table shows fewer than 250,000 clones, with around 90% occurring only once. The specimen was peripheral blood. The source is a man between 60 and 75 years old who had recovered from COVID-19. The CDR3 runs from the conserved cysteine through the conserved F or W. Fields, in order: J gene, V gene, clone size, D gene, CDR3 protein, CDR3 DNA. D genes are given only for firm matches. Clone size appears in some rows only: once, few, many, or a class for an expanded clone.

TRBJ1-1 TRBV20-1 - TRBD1 CSASDSQGARTEAFF TGCAGTGCTAGTGACTCTCAGGGGGCTCGAACTGAAGCTTTCTTT
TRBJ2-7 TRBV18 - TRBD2 CASSPPLAGTYEQYF TGTGCCAGCTCACCGCCCCTAGCGGGTACCTACGAGCAGTACTTC
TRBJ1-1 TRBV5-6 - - CASSLGVSRGYQNTEAFF TGTGCCAGCAGCTTGGGAGTGTCGCGGGGGTACCAGAACACTGAAGCTTTCTTT
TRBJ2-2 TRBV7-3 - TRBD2 CASSLDGTSGSLGELFF TGTGCCAGCAGCTTAGATGGGACTAGCGGGAGTCTCGGGGAGCTGTTTTTT
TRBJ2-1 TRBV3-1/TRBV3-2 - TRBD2 CASTPGGRDPSNEQFF TGTGCCAGCACTCCGGGCGGGAGGGACCCTAGCAATGAGCAGTTCTTC
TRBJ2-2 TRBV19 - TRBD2 CATSSGGASGELFF TGTGCCACCTCCTCGGGGGGAGCGAGCGGGGAGCTGTTTTTT
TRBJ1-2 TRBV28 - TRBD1 CASSQQGYGYTF TGTGCCAGCAGTCAACAGGGGTATGGCTACACCTTC
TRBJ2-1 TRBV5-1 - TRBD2 CASSLVLAGGNNEQFF TGCGCCAGCAGCTTGGTGTTAGCGGGGGGGAACAATGAGCAGTTCTTC
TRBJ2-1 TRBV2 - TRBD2 CASSPQTSFYNEQFF TGTGCCAGCAGCCCTCAGACTAGCTTCTACAATGAGCAGTTCTTC
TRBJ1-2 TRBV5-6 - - CASSLLSTF TGTGCCAGCAGCCTACTCTCGACCTTC
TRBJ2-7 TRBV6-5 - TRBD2 CASSRTSGSYEQYF TGTGCCAGCAGCCGGACTAGCGGCTCCTACGAGCAGTACTTC
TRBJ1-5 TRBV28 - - CASSPQGFGQPQHF TGTGCCAGCAGTCCTCAGGGATTCGGTCAGCCCCAGCATTTT
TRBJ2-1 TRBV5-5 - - CASSSQGPGRPWDEQFF TGTGCCAGCTCCTCCCAGGGGCCGGGACGGCCTTGGGATGAGCAGTTCTTC
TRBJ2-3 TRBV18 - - CASSPLAGSDTQYF TGTGCCAGCTCACCATTGGCTGGCTCAGATACGCAGTATTTT
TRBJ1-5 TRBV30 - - CAWSVLGRGDQPQHF TGTGCCTGGAGTGTACTGGGGAGGGGAGATCAGCCCCAGCATTTT
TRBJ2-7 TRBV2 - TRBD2 CAVQGTSRYEQYF TGTGCCGTGCAAGGGACTAGCAGATACGAGCAGTACTTC
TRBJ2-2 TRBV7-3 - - CASSLMSPANTGELFF TGTGCCAGCAGCCTAATGAGCCCCGCGAACACCGGGGAGCTGTTTTTT
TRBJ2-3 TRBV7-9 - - CASSLWQGEDTQYF TGTGCCAGCAGCTTGTGGCAGGGTGAAGATACGCAGTATTTT
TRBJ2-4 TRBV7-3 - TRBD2 CASSEGRGNIQYF TGTGCCAGCAGCGAAGGGAGGGGAAACATTCAGTACTTC
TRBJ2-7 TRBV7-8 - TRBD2 CASSPSSGRNYEQYF TGTGCCAGCAGCCCGTCTAGCGGTCGGAACTACGAGCAGTACTTC
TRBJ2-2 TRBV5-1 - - CASSLAGGQRNTGELFF TGCGCCAGCAGCTTGGCCGGGGGACAGCGGAACACCGGGGAGCTGTTTTTT
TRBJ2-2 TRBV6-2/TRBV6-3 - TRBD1 CASSYGQGGTGELFF TGTGCCAGCAGTTACGGACAGGGGGGGACCGGGGAGCTGTTTTTT
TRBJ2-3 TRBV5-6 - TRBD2 CASSLISSGGLQYF TGTGCCAGCAGCCTAATCTCGAGCGGGGGCCTGCAGTATTTT
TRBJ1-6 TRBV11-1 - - CASSPRLDSPLHF TGTGCCAGCAGCCCTCGACTGGATTCACCCCTCCACTTT
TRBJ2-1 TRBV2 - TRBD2 CASSDIGGSPVNEQFF TGTGCCAGCAGTGATATTGGCGGGAGTCCAGTGAATGAGCAGTTCTTC
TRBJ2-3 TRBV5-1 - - CASMDTTDTQYF TGCGCCAGCATGGACACCACAGATACGCAGTATTTT
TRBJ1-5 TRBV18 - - CASSLDSGQPQHF TGTGCCAGCTCACTGGACAGTGGTCAGCCCCAGCATTTT
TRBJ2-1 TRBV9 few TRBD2 CASSPGGLRDEQFF TGTGCCAGCAGCCCCGGGGGACTACGGGATGAGCAGTTCTTC
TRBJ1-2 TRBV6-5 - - CASRQGSYGYTF TGTGCCAGCAGACAGGGCTCCTATGGCTACACCTTC
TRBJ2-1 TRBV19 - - CASSIDLRVIEQFF TGTGCCAGTAGTATAGATCTCAGGGTTATTGAGCAGTTCTTC
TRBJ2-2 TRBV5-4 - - CASSIARGGNTGELFF TGTGCCAGCAGCATAGCTAGAGGAGGCAACACCGGGGAGCTGTTTTTT
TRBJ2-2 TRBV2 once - CASSPYRFTGELFF TGTGCCAGCAGCCCTTACAGGTTCACCGGGGAGCTGTTTTTT
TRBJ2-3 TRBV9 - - CASSVASDTQYF TGTGCCAGCAGCGTAGCGTCAGATACGCAGTATTTT
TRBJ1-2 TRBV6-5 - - CASRVAGTTDGYTF TGTGCCAGCAGGGTAGCCGGGACAACTGACGGCTACACCTTC
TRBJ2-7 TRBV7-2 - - CASSLDTDSYEQYF TGTGCCAGCAGCTTGGACACTGACTCCTACGAGCAGTACTTC
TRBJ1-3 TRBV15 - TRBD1 CATSRDRQGRNTIYF TGTGCCACCAGCAGAGATCGACAGGGACGCAACACCATATATTTT
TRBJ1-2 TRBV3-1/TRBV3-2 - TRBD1 CASSPRGQAANYGYTF TGTGCCAGCAGCCCCCGGGGACAGGCGGCTAACTATGGCTACACCTTC
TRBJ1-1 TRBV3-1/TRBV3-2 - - CASSQHPGTEAFF TGTGCCAGCAGCCAACATCCAGGCACTGAAGCTTTCTTT
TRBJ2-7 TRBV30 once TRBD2 CAWTLTSGRGYEQYF TGTGCCTGGACCTTAACTAGCGGGAGGGGCTACGAGCAGTACTTC
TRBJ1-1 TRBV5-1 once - CASSLSLRAGDTEAFF TGCGCCAGCAGCTTGAGTCTCCGGGCAGGGGACACTGAAGCTTTCTTT
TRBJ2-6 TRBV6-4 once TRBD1 CASSAKPDRGLYSGANVLTF TGTGCCAGCAGTGCCAAACCAGACAGGGGTCTCTATTCTGGGGCCAACGTCCTGACTTTC
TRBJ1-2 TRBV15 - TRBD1 CATSPGTDRDYGYTF TGTGCCACCAGCCCCGGGACAGACCGGGACTATGGCTACACCTTC
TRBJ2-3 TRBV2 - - CASSGEASTDTQYF TGTGCCAGCAGTGGTGAGGCTAGCACAGATACGCAGTATTTT
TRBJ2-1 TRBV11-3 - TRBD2 CASSPGGGRNNEQFF TGTGCCAGCAGCCCCGGGGGGGGGCGTAACAATGAGCAGTTCTTC
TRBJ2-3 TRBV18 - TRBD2 CASSSQRGVRNTQYF TGTGCCAGCTCATCCCAGCGGGGGGTCCGGAATACGCAGTATTTT
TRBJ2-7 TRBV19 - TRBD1 CASSKGQGDEQYF TGTGCCAGTAGTAAGGGACAGGGGGACGAGCAGTACTTC
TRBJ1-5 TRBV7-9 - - CASSRGAGDPGQPQHF TGTGCCAGCAGCCGAGGGGCAGGGGACCCAGGGCAGCCCCAGCATTTT
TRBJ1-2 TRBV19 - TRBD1 CASSSPSDRGRINYGYTF TGTGCCAGTAGTTCCCCTTCGGACAGGGGGCGCATTAACTATGGCTACACCTTC
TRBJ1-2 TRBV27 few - CASGSSGVPGGYTF TGTGCCAGCGGATCCTCAGGGGTCCCCGGTGGCTACACCTTC
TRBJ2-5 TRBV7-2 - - CASSLLGLAQMQETQYF TGTGCCAGCAGCTTATTGGGATTAGCGCAGATGCAAGAGACCCAGTACTTC
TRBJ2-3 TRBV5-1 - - CASSLDGDTQYF TGCGCCAGCAGCTTGGACGGGGATACGCAGTATTTT
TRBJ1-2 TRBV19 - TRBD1 CASSRGQAANYGYTF TGTGCCAGTAGTCGTGGACAGGCGGCTAACTATGGCTACACCTTC
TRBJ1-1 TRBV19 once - CASSILASNEAFF TGTGCCAGTAGTATCTTAGCGTCGAATGAAGCTTTCTTT
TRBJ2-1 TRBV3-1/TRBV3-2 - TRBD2 CASSLQSCPGTGIATSGRKCEQFF TGTGCCAGCAGCCTACAATCCTGTCCCGGGACAGGGATCGCTACTAGCGGGAGGAAATGTGAGCAGTTCTTC
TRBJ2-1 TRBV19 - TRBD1 CASSIIETGEGEQFF TGTGCCAGTAGTATCATCGAGACAGGGGAAGGTGAGCAGTTCTTC
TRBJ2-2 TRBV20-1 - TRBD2 CSASLAGGTGELFF TGCAGTGCTAGTCTAGCGGGAGGCACCGGGGAGCTGTTTTTT
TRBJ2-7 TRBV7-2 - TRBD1 CASSLEGALGFYEQYF TGTGCCAGCAGCTTAGAGGGGGCCCTTGGGTTCTACGAGCAGTACTTC
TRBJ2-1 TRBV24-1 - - CATSDPSGNEQFF TGTGCCACCAGTGACCCCAGCGGCAATGAGCAGTTCTTC
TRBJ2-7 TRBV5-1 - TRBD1 CASSLGTGGGHEQYF TGCGCCAGCAGCTTGGGGACAGGGGGAGGACACGAGCAGTACTTC
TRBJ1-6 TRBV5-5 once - CASSFGTPLHF TGTGCCAGCAGCTTCGGGACACCCCTCCACTTT